The 17 T cell receptor beta chains given below trace back to one sample, sequenced in a study of early T cells in non-severe SARS-CoV-2 infection. TCRdb passed the 5' RACE reads through MiXCR, listing each CDR3 protein once. The data hold more than 55,000 distinct CDR3 sequences, with 13% observed a single time. The sample was whole blood, taken at baseline. Receptor source: an adult who was a healthcare worker with PCR-confirmed SARS-CoV-2 infection or an uninfected control (not recorded which).

Only a few counts were recorded for this clonotype. This chain connects TRBV28 to TRBJ2-7; no definite D call. In germline, CDR1 is MDHEN, CDR2 SYDVKM. CDR3 size: 12 residues. V lost 3 bases and J lost 3, with 6 bases in between. The CDR3 here is CASSFDGYEQYF. CDR3 DNA sequence: TGTGCCAGCAGTTTCGACGGCTACGAGCAGTACTTC. Supplemented by reference TRBV28 and TRBJ2-7, the full variable domain reads DVKVTQSSRYLVKRTGEKVFLECVQDMDHENMFWYRQDPGLGLRLIYFSYDVKMKEKGDIPEGYSVSREKKERFSLILESASTNQTSMYLCASSFDGYEQYFGPGTRLTVT.

This clonotype has at least ten counts. CDR3 in DNA: TGTGCCAGCACCGACCGTGGTGGCTACAATGAGCAGTTCTTC. This gives the protein CASTDRGGYNEQFF. V gene TRBV12-3 or TRBV12-4 combines with J gene TRBJ2-1; D call uncertain. The CDR3 has 14 residues. With 7 bases removed from V and 3 bases from J, the gap between germline ends came to 13 bases.

V and J are TRBV20-1 and TRBJ1-5; possibly TRBD1 for D (5 bases). CDR1 and CDR2 (germline): DFQATT, SNEGSKA (reference sequence). Trimming removed 5 bases from V and 5 bases from J, with 22 bases in between. CDR3 length: 16 residues. CDR3 amino acids: CSALRRGIVDDQPQHF. CDR3 in DNA: TGCAGTGCTCTCAGGCGGGGGATCGTTGATGATCAGCCCCAGCATTTT.

The V and J genes are TRBV5-1 and TRBJ1-2; a weak D match, TRBD1 (6 bases). This CDR3 contains 13 residues. The germline CDR1 and CDR2 sequences are SGHRS and YFSETQ. V was trimmed by 4 bases and J by 6 bases, leaving 13 bases between them. DNA of the CDR3: TGCGCCAGCAGCCCGCGGACAGCTGATGGCTACACCTTC. The encoded protein is CASSPRTADGYTF.

This clonotype occurred many times. V usage is TRBV9 and J usage is TRBJ1-4; the D gene is possibly TRBD1 (5 bases). Trimming pared 0 bases from V and 7 bases from J, leaving 13 bases between. This CDR3 spans 15 amino acids. Germline V gene lookup returns CDR1 SGDLS and CDR2 YYNGEE. The DNA for the CDR3 is TGTGCCAGCAGCGTAGGGGTGGGGGAGAGTGAAAAACTGTTTTTT. Encoded protein: CASSVGVGESEKLFF.

The sample holds a few counts of this clonotype. The chain has TRBV10-3 and TRBJ1-5; D uncertain. Germline assignment: CDR1 ENHRY and CDR2 SYGVKD. Trimming removed 2 bases from V and 4 bases from J, with 12 bases in between. This CDR3 has 15 residues. In DNA form, the CDR3 reads TGTGCCATCAGTGAGGGGGAGGGAGCGAATCAGCCCCAGCATTTT. The encoded protein is CAISEGEGANQPQHF.

This chain joins TRBV7-8 and TRBJ2-5, with 7 positions matching TRBD1. The germline gives CDR1 SGHVS, CDR2 FQNEAQ. The CDR3 length is 13 residues. The ends lost 4 bases at V and 2 bases at J; junction bases unmatched: 1. CDR3 DNA sequence: TGTGCCAGCAGCTCGACAGGGCAAGAGACCCAGTACTTC. Translating gives CASSSTGQETQYF.

This clonotype was picked up a small number of times. J is TRBJ1-1 and V is TRBV25-1; D is possibly TRBD1 (5 bases). Germline-derived CDR1 and CDR2 are MGHDK and SYGVNS. V was trimmed by 1 base and J by 5 bases, leaving 11 bases between them. CDR3 length equals 14 residues. The CDR3 region is CASSEWGGGTEAFF. CDR3 sequence (DNA): TGTGCCAGCAGTGAATGGGGGGGAGGGACTGAAGCTTTCTTT.

In this sample, this clonotype turned up a few times. The chain carries TRBV3-1 and TRBJ1-3; D is possibly TRBD1 (6 bases). The CDR3 runs 13 residues. With 4 bases removed from V and 4 bases from J, the gap between germline ends came to 8 bases. CDR1 and CDR2 (germline): LGHDT, YNNKEL (reference sequence). CDR3 protein: CASSLQGGNTIYF. DNA of the CDR3: TGTGCCAGCAGCCTACAGGGCGGAAACACCATATATTTT.

The chain is built from TRBV9 and TRBJ1-2; unclear D gene. This CDR3 is 13 amino acids long. Deletions cut 0 bases from V and 0 bases from J, with 3 bases between. The germline CDR1 and CDR2 sequences are SGDLS and YYNGEE. This chain's CDR3 is CASSVEPNYGYTF. CDR3 nucleotide sequence: TGTGCCAGCAGCGTAGAACCTAACTATGGCTACACCTTC.

The chain carries TRBV11-2 and TRBJ1-1; a possible D gene is TRBD1 (6 bases). This CDR3 comprises 13 residues. Per the germline V gene, CDR1 is SGHAT and CDR2 is FQNNGV. V was cut by 5 bases and J by 8 bases, with 15 bases left in between. The CDR3 sequence: CASSPDGGGEAFF. CDR3 in DNA: TGTGCCAGCAGCCCCGATGGCGGGGGCGAAGCTTTCTTT.

This clonotype was seen a few times. The chain recombines TRBV18 with TRBJ2-3; D possibly corresponds to TRBD2 (5 bases). The CDR3 has 15 amino acids. Germline loops: CDR1 KGHSH, CDR2 LQKENI. The V and J ends lost 3 bases and 2 bases respectively, with 12 bases between them. In nucleotides, the CDR3 is TGTGCCAGCTCACCGTCGGGAAGTGACACAGATACGCAGTATTTT. This translates into CASSPSGSDTDTQYF.

This clonotype appeared many times. The rearrangement joins TRBV29-1 to TRBJ2-5, with unresolved D. This CDR3 has 14 residues. V lost 3 bases and J 2 bases, leaving 13 bases between the germline ends. From germline, CDR1 is SQVTM and CDR2 ANQGSEA. The CDR3 nucleotides are TGCAGCGTTGACCAGCCGACGTTACAAGAGACCCAGTACTTC. Amino acid sequence: CSVDQPTLQETQYF.

This clonotype has a handful of counts. The rearrangement uses TRBV6-5 and TRBJ2-5, with D perhaps matching TRBD1 (6 bases). Germline loops: CDR1 MNHEY, CDR2 SVGAGI. Trimming shortened V by 2 bases and J by 0 bases, and 10 bases separated the two germline ends. The CDR3 spans 15 residues. The CDR3 nucleotides are TGTGCCAGCAGTTACCGGACAGTGTACCAAGAGACCCAGTACTTC. Translated: CASSYRTVYQETQYF.

In this sample, this clonotype turned up a few times. This chain joins TRBV7-6 and TRBJ1-2; D might be TRBD1 (6 bases). Trimming removed 5 bases from V and 6 bases from J, with 13 bases in between. The CDR3 contains 13 residues. CDR1 SGHVS and CDR2 FNYEAQ come from the germline V gene. The CDR3 is CASSHRVSDGYTF. CDR3 bases: TGTGCCAGCAGCCACAGGGTTTCAGATGGCTACACCTTC. Filled out from reference TRBV7-6 and TRBJ1-2, the complete variable domain reads GAGVSQSPRYKVTKRGQDVALRCDPISGHVSLYWYRQALGQGPEFLTYFNYEAQQDKSGLPNDRFSAERPEGSISTLTIQRTEQRDSAMYRCASSHRVSDGYTFGSGTRLTVV.

V usage is TRBV7-2 and J usage is TRBJ2-5, with D possibly matching TRBD2 (5 bases). The CDR3 totals 15 residues. V was trimmed by 1 base and J by 5 bases, leaving 14 bases between them. CDR1 and CDR2 from the germline V gene are SGHTA and FQGNSA. The CDR3 sequence: CASSLEAAVGETQYF. The CDR3 bases are TGTGCCAGCAGCTTAGAAGCGGCGGTGGGGGAGACCCAGTACTTC.

This clonotype appeared a few times. The rearrangement joins TRBV6-5 to TRBJ1-4; no clear D. The CDR3 covers 14 residues. CDR1 is MNHEY, CDR2 SVGAGI, per germline. V lost 4 bases and J lost 3, with 9 bases in between. The CDR3 coding sequence is TGTGCCAGCAGTTTGGAGTATTCTAATGAAAAACTGTTTTTT. This codes for CASSLEYSNEKLFF.